This paragraph reports one T cell receptor (beta chain). Its antigen remains unidentified. The data derive from a study of cytomegalovirus exposure and HLA in healthy donors. CDR1 and CDR2 from the germline V gene are LNHDA and SQIVND (reference sequence). The CDR3 is 15 residues long. V dropped 5 bases and J dropped 5; count of bases not matched to a gene: 11. Study-wide results and caveats: Judged likely to be a sequencing artifact was a cluster of highly shared sequence variants. Researchers catalogued about 160 TCR beta chains as cytomegalovirus-associated.

This PCR relied on a set of 60 Vbeta primers and 13 Jbeta primers. Only in-frame clones appear in the TCRdb table, and some are missing; sequencing was by immunoSEQ multiplex PCR. The table records about 190,000 clones, 81% of them present only once. This TCR was sampled from a man over 45 in good health and CMV-seronegative. The V gene is TRBV19, the J gene TRBJ1-1, with 7 nucleotides matching TRBD1. The sample was PBMCs. CDR3 nucleotides: TGTGCCAGTAGTCCACCGGACAGGATCTATACTGAAGCTTTCTTT. This translates into CASSPPDRIYTEAFF.